This passage covers 19 T cell receptor beta chains from one sample sequenced in a study of vaccination effects on CD4 cells after COVID-19. No antigen has been assigned to these receptors. The assay was immunoSEQ multiplex PCR, and TCRdb's table has in-frame clones only and misses some. The sample yields approximately 26,000 clones, 65% to 85% seen once. Antigen-specific CD4+ T cells were first expanded with viral peptide pools by the ViraFEST assay and only then sequenced. A roughly 10-day culture period preceded the isolation of CD4+ T cells. The person had PCR-confirmed SARS-CoV-2 infection between March and December 2020. Sequences were derived from CD4+ T cells from PBMCs cultured with HCoV-NL63 spike peptides, sampled before COVID-19 vaccination. The receptors here all came from a human donor who had a prior SARS-CoV-2 infection.

The V and J genes are TRBV27 and TRBJ2-5; 10 nucleotides match TRBD2. The CDR3 covers 16 residues. The J segment lost 5 bases and the V segment lost 6 bases, leaving 12 bases of the junction unmatched. Germline V CDR1 and CDR2: MNHEY, SMNVEV (reference sequence). CDR3 in amino acids: CASRRTSGTQGETQYF. DNA of the CDR3: TGTGCCAGCAGGCGGACTAGCGGTACCCAGGGGGAGACCCAGTACTTC.

The CDR3 DNA reads TGCGCCAGCAGCCAAGATGGGGAGCGACGCTCCTACGAGCAGTACTTC. This sequence encodes CASSQDGERRSYEQYF. The chain uses TRBV4-1 and TRBJ2-7; maybe TRBD2 (5 bases). The CDR3 is 16 amino acids. V lost 0 bases and J lost 0, with 12 bases in between. CDR1 is MGHRA, CDR2 YSYEKL, per germline.

The chain has TRBV5-5 and TRBJ2-3; D not certain. This CDR3 spans 13 amino acids. Deletions cut 1 base from V and 2 bases from J, with 5 bases between. Germline CDR1 is SGHKS and CDR2 is YYEKEE (reference sequence). CDR3 DNA: TGTGCCAGCAGCTTGAAGTTCACAGATACGCAGTATTTT. Residues: CASSLKFTDTQYF.

This rearrangement joins TRBV19 to TRBJ2-3, with 8 positions matching TRBD2. Losses at the gene ends were 3 bases for V and 5 bases for J; bases not matched to a gene: 4. Germline CDR1 and CDR2: LNHDA and SQIVND (reference sequence). The CDR3 covers 14 residues. CDR3 residues: CASSMPRGGDTQYF. For the CDR3, the DNA is TGTGCCAGTAGTATGCCCCGGGGGGGAGATACGCAGTATTTT.

This chain links TRBV5-1 with TRBJ1-1; D might be TRBD1 (5 bases). Trimming took off 4 bases at V and 3 bases at J, with 19 bases between the two ends. CDR1 SGHRS and CDR2 YFSETQ come from the germline V gene. This CDR3 is built from 16 residues. The CDR3 reads CASSPRDPKEDTEAFF. The CDR3 DNA reads TGCGCCAGCAGCCCCCGGGACCCCAAGGAGGACACTGAAGCTTTCTTT.

This clone was detected ten times or more. The chain combines TRBV7-8 with TRBJ1-4, with D tentatively TRBD1 (5 bases). Germline CDR1 and CDR2: SGHVS and FQNEAQ. The V end was cut by 5 bases, the J end by 8 bases, with 18 bases between. The CDR3 length is 15 residues. The CDR3: CASSPQGTANEKLFF. The CDR3 DNA follows: TGTGCCAGCAGCCCCCAAGGGACCGCAAACGAAAAACTGTTTTTT.

This rearrangement joins TRBV29-1 to TRBJ2-5; D not certain. Looked up from germline, CDR1 is SQVTM and CDR2 is ANQGSEA. V was trimmed by 3 bases and J by 1 base, leaving 9 bases between them. The length of the CDR3 is 13 residues. The CDR3: CSVELRTQETQYF. In DNA, the CDR3 is TGCAGCGTTGAGTTACGAACCCAAGAGACCCAGTACTTC.

This chain's CDR3 is CASSLEGSTTNEKLFF. CDR3 bases: TGTGCCAGCAGCTTAGAAGGGTCCACAACTAATGAAAAACTGTTTTTT. The chain links TRBV7-9 to TRBJ1-4, with D unresolved. Trimming left V 1 base short and J 0 bases short, with 9 bases between. Germline V gene lookup returns CDR1 SEHNR and CDR2 FQNEAQ (reference sequence). The CDR3 consists of 16 residues.

This clone was seen only a few times. CDR3 nucleotides: TGTGCCAGCAGTTACTGGGGCGAGTATGGCTACACCTTC. As protein: CASSYWGEYGYTF. The chain recombines TRBV6-5 with TRBJ1-2; D might be TRBD1 (5 bases). V dropped 1 base and J dropped 5 bases, with 8 bases sitting between them. Germline CDR1 MNHEY, CDR2 SVGAGI. This CDR3 has 13 amino acids.

This rearrangement joins TRBV18 to TRBJ2-2, with D possibly being TRBD1 (6 bases). V lost 3 bases and J 3 bases, leaving 8 bases between the germline ends. CDR1 and CDR2 (germline): KGHSH, LQKENI. The CDR3 has 14 amino acids. As DNA, the CDR3 is TGTGCCAGCTCACCCTACAGGGACACCGGGGAGCTGTTTTTT. Its protein product is CASSPYRDTGELFF.

The table lists this clone with a count of one. The chain is built from TRBV30 and TRBJ2-2, with D perhaps matching TRBD2 (6 bases). V lost 8 bases to trimming and J lost 7 bases, with 23 bases between them. CDR1 and CDR2 (germline): GTSNPN, SVGIG (reference sequence). The CDR3 extends over 15 amino acids. The CDR3, as DNA: TGTGCCGGAAACCTCGGGACTGACATTTTCGGGGAGCTGTTTTTT. Encoded protein: CAGNLGTDIFGELFF.

In its sample, this clone was seen a few times. V gene TRBV9 combines with J gene TRBJ2-2, with D maybe TRBD2 (6 bases). Germline V gene data show CDR1 as SGDLS and CDR2 as YYNGEE. This CDR3 region has 14 residues. V was cut by 0 bases and J by 3 bases, with 6 bases left in between. The chain's CDR3 is CASSVGGDTGELFF. The CDR3 coding sequence is TGTGCCAGCAGCGTAGGGGGGGACACCGGGGAGCTGTTTTTT.

The rearrangement uses TRBV5-4 and TRBJ1-6, with 7 bases matching TRBD1. CDR1 is SGHNT and CDR2 is YYREEE in the germline V gene (reference sequence). Unmatched junction bases numbered 1, after V lost 0 bases and J lost 7 bases. This CDR3 has 14 residues. The CDR3 here is CASSLGGGNSPLHF. The CDR3 bases are TGTGCCAGCAGCTTGGGAGGGGGCAATTCACCCCTCCACTTT.

The chain employs TRBV2 and TRBJ2-3; D gene ambiguous. With 8 bases removed from V and 6 bases from J, the gap between germline ends came to 18 bases. Germline V gene sequence: CDR1 SNHLY, CDR2 FYNNEI. The CDR3 consists of 14 residues. Here the CDR3 DNA reads TGTGCCAGCCTAGGACCCGTCTATACGGATACGCAGTATTTT. It codes for CASLGPVYTDTQYF. Looking up the rest from reference TRBV2 and TRBJ2-3 gives the full variable domain: EPEVTQTPSHQVTQMGQEVILRCVPISNHLYFYWYRQILGQKVEFLVSFYNNEISEKSEIFDDQFSVERPDGSNFTLKIRSTKLEDSAMYFCASLGPVYTDTQYFGPGTRLTVL.

This sequence joins TRBV7-6 and TRBJ2-3; no reliable D call. Germline values: CDR1 SGHVS, CDR2 FNYEAQ. V was cut by 5 bases and J by 4 bases, with 10 bases left in between. The CDR3 contains 13 residues. In DNA form, the CDR3 reads TGTGCCAGCAGCCCAATGGGTCCAGATACGCAGTATTTT. This sequence encodes CASSPMGPDTQYF.

The rearrangement uses TRBV7-2 and TRBJ1-1; D is undetermined. The CDR3 contains 13 residues. CDR1 SGHTA and CDR2 FQGNSA come from the germline V gene. Trimming cost V 1 base and J 3 bases, with 6 bases left between them. CDR3 loop: CASSLGVYTEAFF. The CDR3 DNA follows: TGTGCCAGCAGCTTAGGGGTTTACACTGAAGCTTTCTTT.

The chain joins TRBV2 to TRBJ2-1, with TRBD2 matching over 13 bases. Per germline, CDR1 SNHLY and CDR2 FYNNEI. V shed 5 bases and J 4 bases; nucleotides not matched to a gene: 5. The CDR3 is 16 residues long. CDR3 DNA sequence: TGTGCCAGCAGTAGAAGACTAGCGGGGGGTTACAATGAGCAGTTCTTC. This gives the protein CASSRRLAGGYNEQFF.

This chain uses TRBV6-1 with TRBJ1-6; D is unresolved. The CDR3 extends over 14 amino acids. V shed 2 bases and J shed 11 bases, with 13 bases lying between them. The germline gives CDR1 MNHNS, CDR2 SASEGT. The CDR3 sequence is CASSESYGVTPLHF. CDR3 bases: TGTGCCAGCAGTGAATCATACGGGGTGACACCCCTCCACTTT.

The genes are TRBV4-3 and TRBJ2-3; D is ambiguous. The CDR3 extends over 16 amino acids. V lost 4 bases to trimming and J lost 4 bases, with 18 bases between them. Germline loops: CDR1 LGHNA, CDR2 YSLEER. The CDR3 DNA reads as TGCGCCAGCAGCCGGGTAAGGCAGAATGATGCAGATACGCAGTATTTT. Its protein product is CASSRVRQNDADTQYF.